This T cell receptor (beta chain) is drawn from a study of CD8+CD57+ T cells in acquired aplastic anemia (dated by TCRdb to the late 2010s). Looking at the study overall: DNA extracted from sorted CD4+ and CD8+ cells had a mean of roughly 3.3 ug, with a range of roughly 0.18 to 27.4 ug. CD8+CD57+ expansion was defined as a frequency above the mean frequency observed in healthy subjects. Summary of the overall study and its limitations: Although around 30 CD8+ CDR3 sequences were shared by patients and controls, these sequences appeared highly expressed in patients and within the immunodominant clones of patients. Between patients and healthy controls, no significant difference in CD8+ Simpson's diversity was found (P=0.060).

Genomic DNA was used as template for profiling of TCR beta VDJ combinations and CDR3 sequences. An Illumina HiSeq 2000 was the platform used for TCR repertoire sequencing. In the source study's methods: Repertoires were assessed using TRBV/TRBJ rearrangement plots, CDR3 size and DJ length profiles, and Simpson's diversity index. The most abundant DNA sequence in the deep sequencing data was taken as the immunodominant clone. CDR3 amino acid sequences were checked for sharing between subjects and were compared against published repertoires and the VDJdb database. In-frame beta chains were kept once TCRdb had trimmed the public reads at Q25 with fastp and called clones with MiXCR. Records with the same CDR3 protein are collapsed into one entry carrying the most frequent genes and DNA. TCRdb, rather than the study authors, made the V and J calls. This sample gives 400,000 to 600,000 distinct CDR3 sequences in total; around 33% of them show up just once. Approximately 0.82% of the sample goes to the ten largest clones.

Flow cytometry had shown CD8+CD57+ cell expansion in the patients selected for sequencing. Every patient had severe acquired aplastic anemia, diagnosed using the International Study of Aplastic Anemia and Agranulocytosis and Camitta criteria. No therapy had been received by the patients at the time of blood sampling. The study deep-sequenced TCR repertoires of sorted CD4+ and CD8+ blood T cells from severe aplastic anemia patients and healthy subjects. Patients were enrolled under clinicaltrials.gov protocols 00001620, 01623167, 00001397, 00071045, 00081523 and 00961064 in the USA. Ficoll-Paque density gradient centrifugation was used to isolate peripheral blood mononuclear cells. Before DNA was extracted, CD4+ and CD8+ T cells were sorted using either FACS or magnetic beads. The junction shows trimming of 3 bases on V and 4 bases on J, plus 10 bases between the germline ends. There are 12 amino acids in the CDR3, from cysteine to phenylalanine inclusive. Left in the record is the CDR3 DNA by itself, 36 bases read in frame from the first base. Looking up the germline V gene (reference sequence) yields CDR1 DFQATT and CDR2 SNEGSKA.

This clonotype was recorded many times. The clone's antigen remains unknown. Nothing much larger sits one base from this clone, and base qualities are not available. The chain is made from TRBV20-1 and TRBJ2-7, with the D gene not confidently named. The specimen was sorted CD4+, CD8+, or CD8+CD57+ T cells (not recorded which) from PBMCs. This receptor was taken from a human donor with aplastic anemia. In nucleotide form, the sequence is TGCAGTGCTAGGGACCGCCTTTACGAGCAGTACTTC. This yields the protein CSARDRLYEQYF.